This entry is about one TCR beta chain. Its specificity is not known. The sample originates from a study of cytomegalovirus exposure and HLA in healthy donors. Study-wide results and caveats: There were 150 or so TCR beta chains listed as cytomegalovirus-associated.

The PCR was carried out with 60 Vbeta primers and 13 Jbeta primers. The repertoire was sequenced with immunoSEQ multiplex PCR; TCRdb's copy has only in-frame clones and lacks some. The table has approximately 110,000 clones, about four fifths seen once. V shed 2 bases and J shed 0 bases, with 11 bases lying between them. Germline V gene sequence: CDR1 SGHAT, CDR2 FQNNGV. The CDR3 length is 16 residues. The clonotype comes from a young man in good health and CMV-seronegative. This chain links TRBV11-2 with TRBJ2-1; D unresolved. The sequenced material came from PBMCs. DNA of the CDR3: TGTGCCAGCAGCTTAAATTTGCAGGCCTCCTACAATGAGCAGTTCTTC. This gives the protein CASSLNLQASYNEQFF.